This TCR beta chain was retrieved from a study of CXCR3-negative and CXCR3-positive naive CD8 T cells. General study results and limits: More hydrophobic TRB CDR3s occurred in CXCR3-positive than in CXCR3-negative naive cells. TRBV-TRBJ usage matched between naive CXCR3-negative and CXCR3-positive cells but not between memory cells.

The TRB cDNA libraries were prepared by 5' RACE with UMI labels. TCRdb re-called the 5' RACE reads, yielding one record per CDR3 amino acid sequence without DNA. This repertoire includes some 130,000 distinct CDR3 sequences. To note about this clonotype: Its antigen is undetermined.

Germline-derived CDR1 and CDR2 are SGHAT and FQNNGV. The CDR3 is 15 amino acids. The clonotype comes from a human donor in good health. Some clones in this sample may be carry-over from other donors' samples. Sequenced input: naive CXCR3+ CD8+ T cells from blood. Subset meaning: CD45RO-CCR7+CD27+CD95- naive CD8+ T cells expressing CXCR3 (TNR3+). The chain recombines TRBV11-2 with TRBJ2-1; TCRdb gives TRBD2 as the D gene, but with no DNA this cannot be confirmed. CDR3: CASSLGLAGANEQFF.